These 26 T cell receptor beta chains came from one sample sequenced in a study of shared clonotypes between healthy human individuals. TCRdb's table, derived via immunoSEQ multiplex PCR, lists solely in-frame clones and lacks some. Of under 350,000 clones listed, 80% to 90% were seen once; the top ten hold roughly 16%. The specimen was memory CD8+ T cells sorted from blood. Subset: CD45RO+ cells pooled with CCR7-negative TemRA cells. The origin of the receptors is a man aged 18 to 35 in good health.

This clone was counted a single time. The chain links TRBV2 to TRBJ2-5; 11 bases line up with TRBD2. Germline-derived CDR1 and CDR2 are SNHLY and FYNNEI. The CDR3 covers 17 residues. With 1 base clipped from V and 7 bases from J, the junction kept 11 bases outside the gene matches. The CDR3, as DNA: TGTGCCAGCAGTGAAGGGGCTAGCGGGGGGCCCCAGGGGACCCAGTACTTC. Translated: CASSEGASGGPQGTQYF.

The V and J genes are TRBV6-6 and TRBJ2-1; TRBD1 is a possible D gene (6 bases). CDR3 length: 13 amino acids. The ends were cut back, 5 bases at V and 9 bases at J, with 14 bases in the middle. Germline lookup yields CDR1 MNHNY and CDR2 SVGAGI (reference sequence). The CDR3 DNA reads TGTGCCAGCAGTATCGGACAGTCGGGTGAGCAGTTCTTC. This translates into CASSIGQSGEQFF.

The DNA of the CDR3 is TGTGCCAGCATGGGTAGCACAGATACGCAGTATTTT. This translates into CASMGSTDTQYF. The rearrangement uses TRBV4-2 and TRBJ2-3; D gene uncertain. V gave up 7 bases and J gave up 0 bases, with 5 bases separating them. The CDR3 is made up of 12 amino acids. From germline, CDR1 is LGHNA and CDR2 YNFKEQ.

The CDR3, as DNA: TGTGCCACCGGATTCGGAACTCAAGAGACCCAGTACTTC. Protein sequence: CATGFGTQETQYF. The rearrangement uses TRBV6-5 and TRBJ2-5; D ambiguous. Germline V gene lookup returns CDR1 MNHEY and CDR2 SVGAGI. With 10 bases removed from V and 2 bases from J, the gap between germline ends came to 14 bases. The CDR3 runs 13 residues.

J is TRBJ2-1 and V is TRBV12-5; D unclear. The germline V gene has CDR1 LGHNT and CDR2 FRNRAP. V was pared by 3 bases and J by 15 bases, with 12 bases between. The CDR3 runs to 11 residues. CDR3 residues: CASGLGSGGFF. CDR3 DNA sequence: TGTGCTAGTGGTTTAGGATCCGGTGGGTTCTTC.

This chain uses TRBV11-2 with TRBJ2-7, with D uncertain. Germline CDR1 SGHAT, CDR2 FQNNGV. The V end lost 4 bases, the J end lost 2 bases, and 12 bases lay between the germline ends. This CDR3 contains 14 residues. The CDR3 DNA is TGTGCCAGCAGCTCAACTAAACGGGCCTACGAGCAGTACTTC. Protein product: CASSSTKRAYEQYF.

This chain joins TRBV7-2 and TRBJ1-1; D not certain. Germline V gives CDR1 SGHTA, CDR2 FQGNSA. The CDR3 totals 13 residues. V gave up 4 bases and J gave up 4 bases, with 10 bases separating them. The CDR3 region is CASSSVWTTEAFF. The CDR3 DNA follows: TGTGCCAGCAGCTCCGTTTGGACCACTGAAGCTTTCTTT. The full variable domain, its missing parts supplied by reference TRBV7-2 and TRBJ1-1, is GAGVSQSPSNKVTEKGKDVELRCDPISGHTALYWYRQSLGQGLEFLIYFQGNSAPDKSGLPSDRFSAERTGGSVSTLTIQRTQQEDSAVYLCASSSVWTTEAFFGQGTRLTVV.

The V call is TRBV4-1, the J call TRBJ2-2; D gene uncertain. The CDR3 is made up of 14 amino acids. Trimming stripped 5 bases from V and 3 bases from J, with 10 bases between. Germline assignment: CDR1 MGHRA and CDR2 YSYEKL. The CDR3 region has the DNA TGCGCCAGCAGCACCCGCCTTCACACCGGGGAGCTGTTTTTT. As protein: CASSTRLHTGELFF.

V is TRBV9 and J is TRBJ2-7; the D gene is possibly TRBD2 (5 bases). Germline CDR1 is SGDLS and CDR2 is YYNGEE. The CDR3 runs to 14 residues. V dropped 0 bases and J dropped 6 bases, with 13 bases sitting between them. CDR3 in DNA: TGTGCCAGCAGCGTAGCGGCTAGCCTGGGCGAGCAGTACTTC. Translation: CASSVAASLGEQYF.

The V gene is TRBV4-2, the J gene TRBJ2-7; D is perhaps TRBD2 (6 bases). Trimming stripped 3 bases from V and 0 bases from J, with 18 bases between. Germline V gene sequence: CDR1 LGHNA, CDR2 YNFKEQ. The CDR3 has 17 residues. The CDR3 loop reads CASSHHGGLYSSYEQYF. CDR3 DNA sequence: TGTGCCAGCAGCCATCACGGGGGACTCTACTCCTCCTACGAGCAGTACTTC.

About this clone: The same CDR3 can be traced to other DNA sequences in this sample. The chain carries TRBV5-1 and TRBJ2-7, with D tentatively TRBD2 (5 bases). CDR3 length: 11 residues. CDR1 SGHRS and CDR2 YFSETQ come from the germline V gene. The ends were cut back, 7 bases at V and 5 bases at J, with 10 bases in the middle. This CDR3 reads CASRWENEQYF. The CDR3, as DNA: TGCGCCAGCCGGTGGGAGAACGAGCAGTACTTC.

This clone was found a few times. The chain employs TRBV4-2 and TRBJ1-4; D gene unclear. V was shortened by 3 bases and J by 6 bases, with 2 bases between the two germline ends. This CDR3 has 11 amino acids. The germline V gene encodes CDR1 LGHNA and CDR2 YNFKEQ. CDR3: CASSQDEKLFF. The CDR3 bases are TGTGCCAGCAGCCAGGATGAAAAACTGTTTTTT.

The chain uses TRBV7-9 and TRBJ2-5, with a weak D call TRBD1 (6 bases). The CDR3 loop spans 15 amino acids. Germline-derived CDR1 and CDR2 are SEHNR and FQNEAQ (reference sequence). Trimming removed 5 bases at V and 3 bases at J, with 16 bases between. The CDR3 protein is CASSTLGATKETQYF. CDR3 bases: TGTGCCAGCAGCACCCTGGGGGCCACCAAAGAGACCCAGTACTTC.

The V and J genes are TRBV5-1 and TRBJ2-1; D gene uncertain. Trimming left V 4 bases short and J 8 bases short, with 13 bases between. This CDR3 has 13 amino acids. The germline CDR1 and CDR2 sequences are SGHRS and YFSETQ. Here the CDR3 reads CASSPGTLYEQFF. Here the CDR3 DNA reads TGCGCCAGCAGCCCCGGAACGCTATATGAGCAGTTCTTC.

The V call is TRBV2, the J call TRBJ2-7, with D possibly being TRBD1 (5 bases). Trimming shortened V by 3 bases and J by 1 base, and 16 bases separated the two germline ends. Germline V gives CDR1 SNHLY, CDR2 FYNNEI. CDR3 length: 16 residues. The CDR3 protein is CASSDLPAGWSYEQYF. CDR3 nucleotides: TGTGCCAGCAGTGACCTCCCGGCAGGGTGGTCCTACGAGCAGTACTTC.

Note on this clone: This CDR3 is also generated by other DNA sequences in the sample. The chain links TRBV10-3 to TRBJ2-5, with D uncertain. Trimming shortened V by 0 bases and J by 5 bases, and 4 bases separated the two germline ends. The length of the CDR3 is 12 residues. CDR1 is ENHRY, CDR2 SYGVKD, per germline. The CDR3 DNA reads as TGTGCCATCAGTGAGTCGAGGGAGACCCAGTACTTC. Protein product: CAISESRETQYF.

V usage is TRBV21-1 and J usage is TRBJ1-4; the listed D gene, TRBD1, was not tested against the DNA. TRBV21-1 is annotated as a pseudogene. The CDR3 runs to 14 residues. The CDR3 protein is CASSNRQGGEKLFF. The CDR3 DNA follows: TGTGCCAGCAGCAATCGACAGGGGGGTGAAAAACTGTTTTTT.

This clone came up a few times. The gene calls are TRBV7-2 and TRBJ2-2; no reliable D call. Per germline, CDR1 SGHTA and CDR2 FQGNSA. V lost 2 bases and J 1 base, leaving 2 bases between the germline ends. This CDR3 has 13 residues. CDR3 in amino acids: CASSLLNTGELFF. DNA for the CDR3: TGTGCCAGCAGCTTACTGAACACCGGGGAGCTGTTTTTT.

J is TRBJ1-1 and V is TRBV7-8, with no clear D. Germline V gene sequence: CDR1 SGHVS, CDR2 FQNEAQ. This CDR3 has 15 residues. V lost 5 bases to trimming and J lost 3 bases, with 16 bases between them. The CDR3 nucleotides read TGTGCCAGCAGCCCTACTGGCACCCGGGACACTGAAGCTTTCTTT. Translation gives CASSPTGTRDTEAFF.

This clone was counted a single time. The chain carries TRBV6-5 and TRBJ2-3; D ambiguous. V was trimmed by 5 bases and J by 6 bases, leaving 18 bases between them. Germline V CDR1 and CDR2: MNHEY, SVGAGI. The CDR3 sequence is 15 residues long. CDR3 sequence reads: CASSPTRDSRDTQYF. The CDR3 bases are TGTGCCAGCAGTCCGACCCGAGATAGCCGGGATACGCAGTATTTT.

This clone was detected only once. V and J are TRBV4-1 and TRBJ1-1; D not resolved. Germline V gene lookup returns CDR1 MGHRA and CDR2 YSYEKL. The CDR3 loop spans 14 amino acids. The V gene lost 0 bases and the J gene lost 4 bases, with 9 bases spanning the gap. In DNA form, the CDR3 reads TGCGCCAGCAGCCAAGACCGAGGGTTCACTGAAGCTTTCTTT. Encoded protein: CASSQDRGFTEAFF.

This CDR3 is CASSFNYNEKLFF. The DNA for the CDR3 is TGTGCCAGCAGCTTCAACTATAATGAAAAACTGTTTTTT. This sequence joins TRBV13 and TRBJ1-4; no clear D gene. This CDR3 contains 13 residues. Germline V gene lookup returns CDR1 PRHDT and CDR2 FYEKMQ (reference sequence). Trimming stripped 3 bases from V and 4 bases from J, with 6 bases between.

This clone was recorded once. The gene calls are TRBV5-1 and TRBJ2-7; 7 nucleotides match TRBD2. The CDR3 is 15 residues long. V shed 5 bases, J shed 0 bases, and the junction held 8 bases outside the gene matches. CDR1 is SGHRS, CDR2 YFSETQ, per germline. This CDR3 reads CASRTGTTYSYEQYF. As DNA, the CDR3 is TGCGCCAGCAGAACCGGGACTACATACTCCTACGAGCAGTACTTC.

The chain has TRBV7-9 and TRBJ1-1; TRBD1 matches 11 bases. This CDR3 is built from 16 residues. The germline gives CDR1 SEHNR, CDR2 FQNEAQ (reference sequence). V trimming: 5 bases; J trimming: 4 bases; junction bases outside the gene matches: 9. This chain's CDR3 is CASSTRTGGGGTEAFF. DNA of the CDR3: TGTGCCAGCAGCACCCGGACAGGGGGCGGAGGCACTGAAGCTTTCTTT.

At least ten counts were recorded for this clone. This chain uses TRBV9 with TRBJ1-2, with 12 bases fitting TRBD1. Trimming at V came to 3 bases and at J to 4 bases, leaving 10 bases not matched to a gene. The CDR3 sequence is 17 residues long. The germline CDR1 and CDR2 sequences are SGDLS and YYNGEE. CDR3 protein: CASSATGTGGAFYGYTF. The CDR3 coding sequence is TGTGCCAGCAGCGCGACCGGGACAGGGGGCGCGTTCTATGGCTACACCTTC.

This chain joins TRBV6-5 and TRBJ2-2; TRBD1 agrees at 7 bases. V dropped 3 bases and J dropped 6; count of bases not matched to a gene: 7. The CDR3 has 15 amino acids. The V gene's germline CDR1 is MNHEY and CDR2 SVGAGI. DNA for the CDR3: TGTGCCAGCAGTTATACAGGGGAGTCCCCCGGGGAGCTGTTTTTT. Its protein is CASSYTGESPGELFF.